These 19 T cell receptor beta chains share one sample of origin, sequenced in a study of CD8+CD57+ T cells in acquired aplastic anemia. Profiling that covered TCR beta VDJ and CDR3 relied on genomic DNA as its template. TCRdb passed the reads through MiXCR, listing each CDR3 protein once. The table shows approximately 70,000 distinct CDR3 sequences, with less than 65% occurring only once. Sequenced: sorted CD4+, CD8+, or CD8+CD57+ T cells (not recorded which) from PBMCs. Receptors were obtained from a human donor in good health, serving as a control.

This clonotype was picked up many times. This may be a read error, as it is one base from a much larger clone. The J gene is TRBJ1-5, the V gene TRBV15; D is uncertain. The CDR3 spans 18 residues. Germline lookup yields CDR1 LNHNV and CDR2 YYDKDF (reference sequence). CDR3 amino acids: CAASRGDEDGPLEQPQHF. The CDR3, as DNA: TGTGCCGCCAGCAGAGGAGATGAAGATGGGCCCCTTGAGCAGCCCCAGCATTTT.

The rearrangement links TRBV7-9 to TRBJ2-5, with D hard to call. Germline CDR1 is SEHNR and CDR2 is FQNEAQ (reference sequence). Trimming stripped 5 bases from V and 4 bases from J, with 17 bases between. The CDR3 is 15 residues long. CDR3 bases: TGTGCCAGCAGCCTAGGCGGCAGCGTGGGAGAGACCCAGTACTTC. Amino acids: CASSLGGSVGETQYF.

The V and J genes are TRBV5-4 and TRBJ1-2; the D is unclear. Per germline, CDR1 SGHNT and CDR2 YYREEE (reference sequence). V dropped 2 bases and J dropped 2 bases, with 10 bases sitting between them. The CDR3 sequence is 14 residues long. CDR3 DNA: TGTGCCAGCAGCTTTGCGAACGGGAACTATGGCTACACCTTC. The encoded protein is CASSFANGNYGYTF.

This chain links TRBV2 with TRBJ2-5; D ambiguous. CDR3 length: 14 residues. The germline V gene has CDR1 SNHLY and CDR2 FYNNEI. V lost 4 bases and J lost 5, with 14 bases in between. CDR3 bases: TGTGCCAGCAGTGGTAAGGGTGCTCGGGAGACCCAGTACTTC. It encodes CASSGKGARETQYF.

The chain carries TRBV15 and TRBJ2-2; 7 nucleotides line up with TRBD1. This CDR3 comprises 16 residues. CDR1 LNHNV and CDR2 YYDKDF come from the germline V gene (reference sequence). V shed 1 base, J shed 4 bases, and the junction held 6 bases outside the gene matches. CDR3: CATSRAGTDRTGELFF. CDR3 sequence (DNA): TGTGCCACCAGCAGAGCCGGGACAGACCGCACCGGGGAGCTGTTTTTT.

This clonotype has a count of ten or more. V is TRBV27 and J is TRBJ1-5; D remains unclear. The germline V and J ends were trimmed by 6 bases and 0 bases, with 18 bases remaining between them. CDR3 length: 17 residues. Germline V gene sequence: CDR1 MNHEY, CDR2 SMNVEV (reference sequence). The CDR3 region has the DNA TGTGCCAGCAGCCCAAGGAAGGCGGGAATTAGCAATCAGCCCCAGCATTTT. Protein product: CASSPRKAGISNQPQHF.

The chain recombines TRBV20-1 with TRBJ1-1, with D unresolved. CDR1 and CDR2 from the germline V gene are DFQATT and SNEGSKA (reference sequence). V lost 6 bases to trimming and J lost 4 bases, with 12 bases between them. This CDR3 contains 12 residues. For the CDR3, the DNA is TGCAGTGCCTCAACCTGGGGCACTGAAGCTTTCTTT. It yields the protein CSASTWGTEAFF.

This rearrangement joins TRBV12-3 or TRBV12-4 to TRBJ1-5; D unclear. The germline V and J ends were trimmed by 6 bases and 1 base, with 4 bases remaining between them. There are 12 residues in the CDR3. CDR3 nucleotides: TGTGCCAGCAGGTACAGCAATCAGCCCCAGCATTTT. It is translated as CASRYSNQPQHF.

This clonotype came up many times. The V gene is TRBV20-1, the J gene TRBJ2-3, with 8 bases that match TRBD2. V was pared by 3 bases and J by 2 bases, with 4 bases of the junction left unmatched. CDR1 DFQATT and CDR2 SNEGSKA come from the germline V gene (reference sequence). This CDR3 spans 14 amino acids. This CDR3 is CSASGSGVTDTQYF. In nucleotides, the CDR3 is TGCAGTGCTAGTGGTAGCGGGGTCACAGATACGCAGTATTTT.

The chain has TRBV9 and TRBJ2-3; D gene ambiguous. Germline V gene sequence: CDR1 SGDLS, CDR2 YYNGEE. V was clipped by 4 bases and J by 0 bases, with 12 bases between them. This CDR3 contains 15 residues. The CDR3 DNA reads TGTGCCAGCAGCCTAGTCCAGCCCAGCACAGATACGCAGTATTTT. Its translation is CASSLVQPSTDTQYF. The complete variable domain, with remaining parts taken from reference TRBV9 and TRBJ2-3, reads DSGVTQTPKHLITATGQRVTLRCSPRSGDLSVYWYQQSLDQGLQFLIQYYNGEERAKGNILERFSAQQFPDLHSELNLSSLELGDSALYFCASSLVQPSTDTQYFGPGTRLTVL.

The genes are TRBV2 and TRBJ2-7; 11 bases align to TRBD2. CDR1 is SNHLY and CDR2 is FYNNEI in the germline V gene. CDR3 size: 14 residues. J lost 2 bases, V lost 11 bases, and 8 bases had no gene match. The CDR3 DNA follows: TGTGCCGGAGGGACTAGCGGAGGCACCTACGAGCAGTACTTC. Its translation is CAGGTSGGTYEQYF. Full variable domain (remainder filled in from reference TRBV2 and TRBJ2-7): EPEVTQTPSHQVTQMGQEVILRCVPISNHLYFYWYRQILGQKVEFLVSFYNNEISEKSEIFDDQFSVERPDGSNFTLKIRSTKLEDSAMYFCAGGTSGGTYEQYFGPGTRLTVT.

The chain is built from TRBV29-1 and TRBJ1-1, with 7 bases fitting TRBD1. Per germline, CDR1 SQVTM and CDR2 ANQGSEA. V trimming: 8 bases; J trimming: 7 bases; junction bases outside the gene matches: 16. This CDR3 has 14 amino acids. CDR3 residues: CSIAWGGGKGEAFF. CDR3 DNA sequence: TGCAGCATAGCTTGGGGAGGGGGCAAGGGTGAAGCTTTCTTT.

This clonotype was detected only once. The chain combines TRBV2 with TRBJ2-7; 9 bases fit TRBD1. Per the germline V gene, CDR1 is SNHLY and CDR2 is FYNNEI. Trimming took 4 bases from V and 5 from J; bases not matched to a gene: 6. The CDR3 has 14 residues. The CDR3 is CASSVRTGANEQYF. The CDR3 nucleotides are TGTGCCAGCAGTGTGAGGACAGGGGCGAACGAGCAGTACTTC. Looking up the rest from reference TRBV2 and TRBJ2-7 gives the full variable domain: EPEVTQTPSHQVTQMGQEVILRCVPISNHLYFYWYRQILGQKVEFLVSFYNNEISEKSEIFDDQFSVERPDGSNFTLKIRSTKLEDSAMYFCASSVRTGANEQYFGPGTRLTVT.

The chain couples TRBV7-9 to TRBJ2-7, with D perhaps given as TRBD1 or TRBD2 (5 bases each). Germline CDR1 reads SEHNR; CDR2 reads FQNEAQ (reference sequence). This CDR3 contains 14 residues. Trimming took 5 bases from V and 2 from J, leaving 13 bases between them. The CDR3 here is CASSHDRGAYEQYF. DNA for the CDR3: TGTGCCAGCAGCCACGATAGGGGAGCCTACGAGCAGTACTTC.

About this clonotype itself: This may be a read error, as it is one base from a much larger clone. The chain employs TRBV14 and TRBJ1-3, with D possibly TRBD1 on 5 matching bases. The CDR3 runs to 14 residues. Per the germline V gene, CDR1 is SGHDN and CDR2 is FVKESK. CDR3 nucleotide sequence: TGTGCCAGCACAAGGGGTTTCTCTGGAAGCACCATATATTTT. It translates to CASTRGFSGSTIYF.

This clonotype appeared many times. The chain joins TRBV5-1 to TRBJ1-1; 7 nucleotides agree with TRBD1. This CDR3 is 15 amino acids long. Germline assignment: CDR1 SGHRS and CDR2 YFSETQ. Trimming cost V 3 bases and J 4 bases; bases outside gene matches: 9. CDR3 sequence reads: CASSSNRGGGTEAFF. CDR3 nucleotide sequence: TGCGCCAGCAGCTCTAACAGGGGAGGGGGCACTGAAGCTTTCTTT.

The CDR3 nucleotides are TGTGCCAGCAGCCAAGCGTCCGGGACAGAGTCCTACGAGCAGTACTTC. Amino acids: CASSQASGTESYEQYF. The rearrangement links TRBV7-8 to TRBJ2-7, with 7 nucleotides matching TRBD1. CDR3 size: 16 residues. Germline V CDR1 and CDR2: SGHVS, FQNEAQ. The trim removed 5 bases at V and 1 base at J, leaving 11 bases unmatched.

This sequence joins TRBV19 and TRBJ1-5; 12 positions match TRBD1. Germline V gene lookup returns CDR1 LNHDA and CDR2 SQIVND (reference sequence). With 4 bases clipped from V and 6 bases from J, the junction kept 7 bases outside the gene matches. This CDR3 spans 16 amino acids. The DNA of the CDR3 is TGTGCCAGTAGTAGACCGGGACAGGGGGCGCGTCAGCCCCAGCATTTT. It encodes CASSRPGQGARQPQHF.

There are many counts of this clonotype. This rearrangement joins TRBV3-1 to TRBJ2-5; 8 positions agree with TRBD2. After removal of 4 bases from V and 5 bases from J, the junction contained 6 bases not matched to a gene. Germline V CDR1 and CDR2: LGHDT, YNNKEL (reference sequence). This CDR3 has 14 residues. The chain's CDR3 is CASSLRGGRETQYF. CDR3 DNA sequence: TGTGCCAGCAGCCTTCGGGGGGGGCGGGAGACCCAGTACTTC.